This T cell receptor beta chain was captured by sequencing in a study of Graves' ophthalmopathy and Graves' hyperthyroidism. CDR3 size: 16 residues. Germline V gene lookup returns CDR1 SGHNT and CDR2 YENEEA. The V end lost 5 bases, the J end lost 3 bases, and 17 bases lay between the germline ends. About this clonotype: Its antigen is as yet unknown.

As the template, RNA transcripts were used to amplify TCR beta CDR3 regions. HTBI primers were used in a first-round RT-PCR, which preceded a second-round multiplex PCR. TCRdb re-called the multiplex PCR reads with MiXCR, one entry per CDR3 protein. The sample lists about 1.1 million distinct CDR3 sequences; about 40% were seen once. Study observations and caveats: Also, most clonotypes expanded in the thyroid above 0.001 frequency appeared in blood.

This TCR was sampled from an adult man with Graves' hyperthyroidism. Sample: peripheral blood or thyroid tissue (not recorded which). The V call is TRBV11-3, the J call TRBJ1-3; D not certain. CDR3 nucleotide sequence: TGTGCCAGCAGCGAAGATATCCCCACGCATGGAAACACCATATATTTT. Amino acids: CASSEDIPTHGNTIYF. Variable domain in full (rest from reference TRBV11-3 and TRBJ1-3): EAGVVQSPRYKIIEKKQPVAFWCNPISGHNTLYWYLQNLGQGPELLIRYENEEAVDDSQLPKDRFSAERLKGVDSTLKIQPAELGDSAVYLCASSEDIPTHGNTIYFGEGSWLTVV.